This TCR beta chain was obtained from a study of vaccination and CD4 T cells after COVID-19 (dated by TCRdb to between 2021 and 2024). About the study as a whole: Convalescent patients had a positive SARS-CoV-2 result on nasal swab PCR, and of these patients, fewer than ten had mild disease and one had severe disease. Post-vaccine blood samples were obtained a median of about 77 days after the second vaccine dose, with a range of roughly 12 to 250 days. Each participant got two doses of either the Pfizer-BioNTech BNT162b2 vaccine (n=8) or the Moderna mRNA-1273 vaccine (n=2). For stimulating the cultures, overlapping spike peptide pools were used, derived from SARS-CoV-2 as well as from the common cold coronaviruses HCoV-NL63, HCoV-OC43 and HCoV-229E. In control cultures, a CEFX viral epitope pool was used as positive control, an HIV-1 Nef peptide pool was used as negative control, or no peptide was added. The spike-specific CD4+ TCR repertoire was compared before and after mRNA vaccination in over 9 COVID-19 convalescent patients and a few infection-naive healthy vaccine recipients. Post-COVID blood samples from convalescent patients were collected a median of 101 days after diagnosis, with a range of roughly 35 to 180 days. The convalescent cohort comprised six males and four females, including two Hispanic individuals, seven Caucasians, two Asians and one multiracial person.

From a lookup of the germline V gene, CDR1 and CDR2 are MNHNS and SASEGT. The V end loses 10 bases and the J end loses 0 bases, and a stretch of 9 bases separates them. From cysteine to phenylalanine, the CDR3 is 12 amino acids long. This entry keeps only the CDR3 DNA: 36 bases, framed from base 1. Summary of the overall study and its limitations: In convalescent patients, a median around 89% of post-vaccine SARS-CoV-2-reactive clones were detected only after vaccination, suggesting vaccine-specific priming. The number of convalescent patients in the study was relatively small, and the study did not examine early timepoints following natural infection. In convalescent patients, nearly all vaccine-specific clones (304 of 307) were found to be mono-reactive for SARS-CoV-2 spike rather than cross-reactive with common cold coronaviruses. The median number of SARS-CoV-2-reactive clonotypes rose from around 21 after infection to 38 after vaccination, but the change was not significant.

The library was obtained by PCR. At the Johns Hopkins FTIC core, DNA from the cultured CD4+ T cells underwent TCR sequencing with the Oncomine TCR Beta short-read assay. The QIAamp micro DNA kit was used to extract genomic DNA from the cultured CD4+ T cells. Oncomine TCR Beta libraries from cultured CD4+ T cells were pooled with unique dual indexes and sequenced on an Illumina iSeq 100. In the source study's methods: Non-productive sequences were filtered out, and CDR3s that did not start with C, did not end with F or W, or were shorter than 7 amino acids were discarded. Antigen-specific clonotypes were identified with the MANAFEST web application by comparing peptide-stimulated wells with reference and other culture wells. For a clone to be called positive, the clone needed an FDR below 0.05, an odds ratio above 5, and a productive frequency above 0.1% in at least two of three replicate wells. A clonotype counted as cross-reactive if it showed significant expansion both in the SARS-CoV-2 spike wells and in at least one common cold coronavirus spike condition. Using R version 3.6.1, CDR3 homology was evaluated through Levenshtein distances (stringdist) along with unrooted phylogenetic trees (ape). TCRdb itself trimmed the public reads at Q25 with fastp, ran MiXCR and retained productive beta chains. Rows are combined by CDR3 protein, so each entry shows the most common genes and DNA. These V and J calls rely on TCRdb rather than the paper's analysis. Recorded for this sample are over 10,000 distinct CDR3 sequences; roughly half of them occurred a single time. The ten top clones hold 30% to 35% of the sample.

As to this clonotype: Its cognate antigen has yet to be identified. Base qualities are not recorded, but no much larger clone differs from it by a single base.

Read against the paper, the sample's treatment or condition label means: approximately 11-day PBMC culture with coronavirus spike peptide pools or control peptides (ViraFEST assay). To expand antigen-specific T cells with peptide pools and then pick out the expanded clonotypes through TCR sequencing, the study relied on the ViraFEST assay. Positive SARS-CoV-2 PCR tests in the convalescent patients dated from March to December 2020, before Alpha, Beta and Delta variants emerged in the United States. Each well held more than 1.5 million PBMCs cultured in IMDM containing roughly 5.4% human AB serum and approximately 9.8 IU/ml IL-2, with 8 to 10 ug/ml peptide pools added. Half of the culture medium was replaced with fresh IL-2-containing medium on days 3 and 7. After 9 to 11 days of culture, CD4+ T cells were isolated by negative selection with the EasySep CD4+ T cell isolation kit. PBMCs were separated from whole blood using Ficoll-Paque Plus gradient centrifugation and then either used fresh or cryopreserved at -140C. In general, triplicate wells were set up for every culture condition.

This sequence originates from a human donor who had recovered from COVID-19. This sequence uses TRBV6-1 and TRBJ1-2, with the D gene not confidently named. Source material: CD4+ T cells from blood, cultured in vitro. The bases are TGTGCCACGTCTCAGGCTAACTATGGCTACACCTTC. The resulting protein is CATSQANYGYTF.